This T cell receptor beta chain was found in a study of blood T cell repertoires in COVID-19 (TCRdb year 2020). Describing the broader study: Samples covering the acute and convalescent phases of COVID-19 were provided by collaborators in the United States, Italy and Spain. The material from the prospective study consisted of cDNA or gDNA derived from T cells, B-cell-depleted T cells, or PBMCs. Deeply sampled blood TCRbeta repertoires from subjects exposed to, actively infected with, or recovered from COVID-19 were included in the dataset. A freely available public database, intended as a resource for researchers studying the immune response to SARS-CoV-2, is where the repertoires were released. Samples were obtained from the ongoing ImmuneRACE study (first 160 participants) and from 1,254 subjects provided by 6 global collaborators. The sample metadata nearly always contained a de-identified subject ID, COVID-19 status, age in years and sex. Where available, HLA class I and class II types were taken from metadata supplied by the sample provider and were not determined by assay-based typing. What the work shows at the level of the full study, not this receptor alone: The amount of clinical and demographic metadata varied by source and participant and was provided uncurated.

A distance of 22 bases separates the germline ends of V and J, which lose 7 bases and 9 bases respectively. In the germline V gene, CDR1 corresponds to KGHSH and CDR2 to LQKENI. There are 15 amino acids in the CDR3, from cysteine to phenylalanine inclusive. The DNA shown is the 45-base CDR3, in frame from base 1. Participants in the prospective study were aged roughly 18 to 89 years, lived in 20 to 30 United States geographic areas, and enrolled through a virtual design. To assign participants to cohorts, the prospective study relied on clinical history that participants themselves reported in a screening survey and a study questionnaire. Recovered participants in ImmuneRACE Cohort 3 were defined by two consecutive negative NP/OP PCR tests, clearance by a healthcare professional, or resolution of symptoms. Mobile phlebotomists in the prospective study collected whole blood, serum and a nasopharyngeal or oropharyngeal swab from every participant. Prospective study participants could optionally give additional blood draws and questionnaires over a roughly two-month period. Blood samples from the prospective study were shipped frozen or at room temperature prior to DNA extraction.

TCRbeta CDR3 regions were amplified from genomic DNA using the immunoSEQ Assay, a bias-controlled multiplex PCR. Per the source publication's procedure: The number of nucleated cells in each sample was estimated from the amplification of reference gene primers within the assay. To quantify the absolute abundance of each unique TCRbeta CDR3 rearrangement, sequence reads were collapsed and filtered. Productive Simpson clonality was computed per sample as the square root of Simpson's diversity index over productive rearrangements. Imported from immuneACCESS, the table was reduced by TCRdb to in-frame sequences with V and J called. These copies leave out some clones; in studies compared against another copy, an unresolved V gene accounts for under half, and the cause of the remainder is not known. D and trimming come from the DNA, and the V and J calls and clone size come from that table. For this sample there are 400,000 to 500,000 clones; 88% appear just once. The top ten hold less than 2% of the sample.

Notes on this clone: Its target antigen remains unknown. There are no base qualities to consult, and no much larger clone falls within one base.

This sequence uses TRBV18 and TRBJ2-1; a tentative D match to TRBD2 spans 6 bases. This clonotype originated in a woman aged 40-49 years who had recovered from COVID-19. The specimen sequenced was PBMCs or T cells enriched from blood (not recorded which). This receptor carries the CDR3 CASFPGLPKLGEQFF. The nucleotides are TGTGCCAGCTTTCCGGGACTCCCTAAATTAGGTGAGCAGTTCTTC.